Below, 4 T cell receptor beta chains from the same sample are listed, as sequenced in a study of regulatory and conventional T cells in RAG deficiency. The sorted conventional CD4+ T cells were CD25-low and CD127-high, with genomic DNA sequenced. Method: immunoSEQ multiplex PCR; TCRdb's copy keeps in-frame clones and lacks some. The table shows 20,000 to 25,000 clones, with 95% to 97% occurring only once. A further study also used this sample, focusing on regulatory T cells. That work adds: Amplification used 52 TRBV primers and 13 TRBJ primers.

The source material was CD25- CD4+ T cells sorted from blood. Every receptor here comes from a human donor in good health.

V usage is TRBV7-8 and J usage is TRBJ1-1; tentative D call: TRBD1 (5 bases). Between the trimmed V and J ends, which lost 5 bases and 4 bases, there was a span of 14 bases. This CDR3 region has 14 residues. Germline CDR1 SGHVS, CDR2 FQNEAQ. For the CDR3, the DNA is TGTGCCAGCAGCCGTCAAGGGGCGTCCACTGAAGCTTTCTTT. It encodes CASSRQGASTEAFF.

The rearrangement uses TRBV9 and TRBJ2-3; 10 bases line up with TRBD2. V shed 4 bases, J shed 4 bases, and the junction held 6 bases outside the gene matches. CDR3 size: 15 residues. Germline V gene data show CDR1 as SGDLS and CDR2 as YYNGEE. The DNA of the CDR3 is TGTGCCAGCAGCCTTAGCGGGGGGCCATCAGATACGCAGTATTTT. Translating gives CASSLSGGPSDTQYF.

The genes are TRBV5-4 and TRBJ2-3; D is unresolved. V gave up 4 bases and J gave up 1 base, with 10 bases separating them. The CDR3 loop spans 14 amino acids. Germline CDR1 SGHNT, CDR2 YYREEE (reference sequence). The CDR3 DNA is TGTGCCAGCAGCCCCCCCCCGGGCACAGATACGCAGTATTTT. This sequence encodes CASSPPPGTDTQYF.

V gene TRBV28 combines with J gene TRBJ2-7; D might be TRBD1 (6 bases). Germline V CDR1 and CDR2: MDHEN, SYDVKM. The CDR3 is made up of 12 amino acids. V dropped 6 bases and J dropped 0 bases, with 6 bases sitting between them. The CDR3 DNA sequence: TGTGCCAGCAGGACAGGCTCCTACGAGCAGTACTTC. Residues: CASRTGSYEQYF.